This T cell receptor (beta chain) was sequenced during a study of Graves' ophthalmopathy and Graves' hyperthyroidism. Study overall: Before any treatment was given, at initial diagnosis, peripheral blood was collected.

Diagnostic conclusions were grounded in clinical symptoms, serum thyroxine, TRAb, thyroid ultrasound and orbital computed tomography. This clonotype occurred many times. RNA transcripts provided the template for amplifying TCR beta CDR3 regions. An initial RT-PCR round employing HTBI primers preceded a second-round multiplex PCR. Via MiXCR, TCRdb re-called the multiplex PCR reads, giving one row per CDR3 protein. This sample has about 370,000 distinct CDR3 sequences, with around 16% found just once. The material sequenced was peripheral blood. The TCR was taken from a woman aged 18-35 years with Graves' ophthalmopathy.

The CDR3 coding sequence is TGTGCCAGCAGCCACCTCGGGTCGTCCAGGGGTTACGAGCAGTACTTC. It is translated as CASSHLGSSRGYEQYF. The J gene is TRBJ2-7, the V gene TRBV3-1; the D gene is possibly TRBD1 (6 bases). Trimming took off 3 bases at V and 4 bases at J, with 19 bases between the two ends. The germline CDR1 and CDR2 sequences are LGHDT and YNNKEL (reference sequence). The CDR3 runs 16 residues.